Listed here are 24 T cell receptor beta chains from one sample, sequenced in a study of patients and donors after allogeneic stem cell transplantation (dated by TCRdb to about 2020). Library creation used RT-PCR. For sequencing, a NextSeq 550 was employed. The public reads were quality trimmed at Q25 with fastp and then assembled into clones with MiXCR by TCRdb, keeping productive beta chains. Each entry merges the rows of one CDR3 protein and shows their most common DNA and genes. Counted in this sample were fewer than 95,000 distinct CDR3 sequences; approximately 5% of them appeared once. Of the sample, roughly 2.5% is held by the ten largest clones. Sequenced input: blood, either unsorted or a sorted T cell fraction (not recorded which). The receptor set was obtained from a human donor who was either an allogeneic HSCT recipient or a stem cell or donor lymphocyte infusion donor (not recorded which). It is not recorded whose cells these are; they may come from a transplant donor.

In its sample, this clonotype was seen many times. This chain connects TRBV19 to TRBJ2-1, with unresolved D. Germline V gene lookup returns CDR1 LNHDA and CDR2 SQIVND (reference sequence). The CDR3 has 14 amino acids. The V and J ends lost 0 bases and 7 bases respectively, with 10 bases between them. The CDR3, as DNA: TGTGCCAGTAGTATAGAGACCCCGAGTAATGAGCAGTTCTTC. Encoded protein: CASSIETPSNEQFF.

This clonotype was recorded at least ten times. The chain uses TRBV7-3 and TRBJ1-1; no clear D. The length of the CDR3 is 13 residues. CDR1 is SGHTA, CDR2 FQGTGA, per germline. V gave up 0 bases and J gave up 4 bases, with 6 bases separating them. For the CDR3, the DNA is TGTGCCAGCAGCTTAACGGGGTCCACTGAAGCTTTCTTT. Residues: CASSLTGSTEAFF.

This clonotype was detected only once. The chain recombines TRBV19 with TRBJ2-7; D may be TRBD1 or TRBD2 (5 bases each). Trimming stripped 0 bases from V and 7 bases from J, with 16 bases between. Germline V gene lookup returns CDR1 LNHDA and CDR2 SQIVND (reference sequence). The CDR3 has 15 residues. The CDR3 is CASSIDGGTRKEQYF. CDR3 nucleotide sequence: TGTGCCAGTAGTATAGATGGGGGAACTAGGAAGGAGCAGTACTTC.

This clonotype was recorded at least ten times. The CDR3 is CASSPTVGGYTF. The DNA of the CDR3 is TGTGCCAGCAGCCCCACCGTTGGTGGCTACACCTTC. The rearrangement links TRBV7-9 to TRBJ1-2, with no clear D. Trimming removed 5 bases at V and 7 bases at J, with 11 bases between. This CDR3 contains 12 residues. Per germline, CDR1 SEHNR and CDR2 FQNEAQ (reference sequence).

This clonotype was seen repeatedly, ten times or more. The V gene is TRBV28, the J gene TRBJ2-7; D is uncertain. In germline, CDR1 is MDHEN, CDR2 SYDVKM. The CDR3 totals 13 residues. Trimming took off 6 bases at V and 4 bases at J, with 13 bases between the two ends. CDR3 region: CASSLVQSYEQYF. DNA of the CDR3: TGTGCCAGCAGCCTAGTGCAAAGTTACGAGCAGTACTTC.

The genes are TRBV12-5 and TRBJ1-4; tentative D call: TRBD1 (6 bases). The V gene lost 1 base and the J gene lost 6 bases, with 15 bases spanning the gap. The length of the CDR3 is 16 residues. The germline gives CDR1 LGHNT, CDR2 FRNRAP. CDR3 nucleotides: TGTGCTAGTGGTTTGGCCTATTCCGGGACATATGAAAAACTGTTTTTT. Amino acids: CASGLAYSGTYEKLFF.

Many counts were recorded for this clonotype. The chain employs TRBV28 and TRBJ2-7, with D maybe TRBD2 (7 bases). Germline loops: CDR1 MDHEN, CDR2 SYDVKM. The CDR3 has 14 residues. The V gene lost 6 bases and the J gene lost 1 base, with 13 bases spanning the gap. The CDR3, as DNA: TGTGCCAGCAGGGGGGGGACAACATCCTACGAGCAGTACTTC. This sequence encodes CASRGGTTSYEQYF. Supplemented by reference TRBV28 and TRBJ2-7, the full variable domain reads DVKVTQSSRYLVKRTGEKVFLECVQDMDHENMFWYRQDPGLGLRLIYFSYDVKMKEKGDIPEGYSVSREKKERFSLILESASTNQTSMYLCASRGGTTSYEQYFGPGTRLTVT.

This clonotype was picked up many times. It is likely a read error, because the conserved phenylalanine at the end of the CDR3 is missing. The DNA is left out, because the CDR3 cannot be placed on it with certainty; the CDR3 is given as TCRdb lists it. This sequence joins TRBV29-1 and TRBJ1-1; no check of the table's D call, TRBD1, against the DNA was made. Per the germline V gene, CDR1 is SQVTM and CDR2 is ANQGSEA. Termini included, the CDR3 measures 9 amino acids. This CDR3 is CSVEGGQTG.

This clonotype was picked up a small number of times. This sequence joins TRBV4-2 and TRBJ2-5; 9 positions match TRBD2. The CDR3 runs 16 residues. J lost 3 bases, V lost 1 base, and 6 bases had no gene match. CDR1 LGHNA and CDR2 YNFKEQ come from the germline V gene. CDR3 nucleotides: TGTGCCAGCAGCCAAGTTACAGCGGGGGGTGAAGAGACCCAGTACTTC. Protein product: CASSQVTAGGEETQYF.

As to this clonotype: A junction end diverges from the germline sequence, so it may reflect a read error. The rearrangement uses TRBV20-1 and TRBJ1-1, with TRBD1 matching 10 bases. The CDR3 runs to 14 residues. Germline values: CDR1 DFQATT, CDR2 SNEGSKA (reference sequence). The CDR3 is CSAVSGQGGSEAFF. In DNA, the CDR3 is TGCAGTGCGGTCTCCGGACAGGGGGGCTCTGAAGCCTTCTTT.

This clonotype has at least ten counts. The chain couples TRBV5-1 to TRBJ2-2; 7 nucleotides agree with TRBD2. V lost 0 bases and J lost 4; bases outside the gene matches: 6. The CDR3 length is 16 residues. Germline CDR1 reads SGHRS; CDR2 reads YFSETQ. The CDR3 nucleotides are TGCGCCAGCAGCTTGGATACAGCGGGGCTCACCGGGGAGCTGTTTTTT. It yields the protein CASSLDTAGLTGELFF.

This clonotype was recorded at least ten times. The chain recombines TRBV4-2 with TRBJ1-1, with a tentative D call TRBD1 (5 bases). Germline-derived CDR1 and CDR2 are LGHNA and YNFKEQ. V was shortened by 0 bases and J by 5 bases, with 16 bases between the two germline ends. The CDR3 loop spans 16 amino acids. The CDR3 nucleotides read TGTGCCAGCAGCCAAGATCCAAATGGAGGGGAGACTGAAGCTTTCTTT. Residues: CASSQDPNGGETEAFF.

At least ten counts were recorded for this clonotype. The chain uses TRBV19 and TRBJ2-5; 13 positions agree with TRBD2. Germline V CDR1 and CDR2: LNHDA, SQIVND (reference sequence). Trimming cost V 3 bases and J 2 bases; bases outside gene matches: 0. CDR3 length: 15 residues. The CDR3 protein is CASSMGLAGQETQYF. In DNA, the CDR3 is TGTGCCAGTAGTATGGGACTAGCGGGACAAGAGACCCAGTACTTC.

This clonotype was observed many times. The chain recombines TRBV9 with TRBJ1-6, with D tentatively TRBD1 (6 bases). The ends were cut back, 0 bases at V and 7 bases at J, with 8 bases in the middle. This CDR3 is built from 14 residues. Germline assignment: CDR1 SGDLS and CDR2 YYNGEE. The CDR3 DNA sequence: TGTGCCAGCAGCGTAGCCACAGGGAATTCACCCCTCCACTTT. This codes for CASSVATGNSPLHF.

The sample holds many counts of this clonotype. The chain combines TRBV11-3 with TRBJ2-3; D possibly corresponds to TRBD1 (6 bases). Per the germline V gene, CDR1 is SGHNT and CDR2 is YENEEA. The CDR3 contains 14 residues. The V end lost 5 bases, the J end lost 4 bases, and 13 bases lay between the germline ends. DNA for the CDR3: TGTGCCAGCAGCGGCAGGGGTTCGTCAGATACGCAGTATTTT. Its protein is CASSGRGSSDTQYF.

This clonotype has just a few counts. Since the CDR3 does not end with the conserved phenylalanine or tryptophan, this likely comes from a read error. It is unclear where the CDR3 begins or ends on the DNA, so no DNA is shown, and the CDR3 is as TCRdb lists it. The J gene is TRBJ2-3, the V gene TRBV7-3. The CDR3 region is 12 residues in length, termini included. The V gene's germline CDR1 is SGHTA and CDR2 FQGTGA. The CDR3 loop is CASSRLHTDTQY.

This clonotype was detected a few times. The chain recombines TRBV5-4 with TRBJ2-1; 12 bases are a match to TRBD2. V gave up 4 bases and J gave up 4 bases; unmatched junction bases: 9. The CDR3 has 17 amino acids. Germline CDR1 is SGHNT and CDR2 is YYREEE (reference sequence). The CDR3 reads CASSRGPSGGDYNEQFF. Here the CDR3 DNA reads TGTGCCAGCAGCCGAGGCCCTAGCGGGGGGGATTACAATGAGCAGTTCTTC.

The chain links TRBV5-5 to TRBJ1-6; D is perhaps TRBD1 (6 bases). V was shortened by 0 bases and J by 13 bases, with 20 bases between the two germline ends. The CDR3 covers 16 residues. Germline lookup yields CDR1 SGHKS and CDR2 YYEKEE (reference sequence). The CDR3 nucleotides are TGTGCCAGCAGCTTGGACGTCGGGAGGCAGGGGATCCCCCTCCACTTT. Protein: CASSLDVGRQGIPLHF.

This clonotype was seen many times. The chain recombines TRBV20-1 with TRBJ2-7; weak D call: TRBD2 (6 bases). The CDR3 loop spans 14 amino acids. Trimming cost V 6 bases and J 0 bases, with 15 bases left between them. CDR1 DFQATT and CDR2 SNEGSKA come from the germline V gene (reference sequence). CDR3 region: CSAPPGDPSYEQYF. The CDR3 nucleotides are TGCAGTGCACCCCCGGGGGACCCCTCCTACGAGCAGTACTTC.

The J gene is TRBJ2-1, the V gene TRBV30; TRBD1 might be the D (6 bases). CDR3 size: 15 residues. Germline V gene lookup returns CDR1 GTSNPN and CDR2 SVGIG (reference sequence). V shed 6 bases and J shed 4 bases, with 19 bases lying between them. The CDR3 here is CACDAEGQIYNEQFF. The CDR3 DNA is TGTGCCTGTGACGCAGAGGGACAAATATACAATGAGCAGTTCTTC.

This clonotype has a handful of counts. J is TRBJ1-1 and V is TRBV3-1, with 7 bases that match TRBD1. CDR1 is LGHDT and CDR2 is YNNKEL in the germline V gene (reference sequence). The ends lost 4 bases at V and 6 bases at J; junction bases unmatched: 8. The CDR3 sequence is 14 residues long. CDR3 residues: CASSPRDSAAEAFF. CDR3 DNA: TGTGCCAGCAGCCCACGGGACAGCGCGGCTGAAGCTTTCTTT.

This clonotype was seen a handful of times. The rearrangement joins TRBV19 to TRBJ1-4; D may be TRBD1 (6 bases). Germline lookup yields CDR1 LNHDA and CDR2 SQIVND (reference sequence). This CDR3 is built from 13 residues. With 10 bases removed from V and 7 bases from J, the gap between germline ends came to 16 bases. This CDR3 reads CATTNRAGEKLFF. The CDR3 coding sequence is TGTGCCACCACGAACAGGGCGGGTGAAAAACTGTTTTTT.

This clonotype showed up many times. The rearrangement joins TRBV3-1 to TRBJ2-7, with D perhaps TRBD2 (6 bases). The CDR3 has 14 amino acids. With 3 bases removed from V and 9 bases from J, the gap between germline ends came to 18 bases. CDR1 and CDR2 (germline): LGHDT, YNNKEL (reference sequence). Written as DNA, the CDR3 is TGTGCCAGCAGCCAGCGACCGGGAGAGGCGAGGCAGTACTTC. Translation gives CASSQRPGEARQYF.

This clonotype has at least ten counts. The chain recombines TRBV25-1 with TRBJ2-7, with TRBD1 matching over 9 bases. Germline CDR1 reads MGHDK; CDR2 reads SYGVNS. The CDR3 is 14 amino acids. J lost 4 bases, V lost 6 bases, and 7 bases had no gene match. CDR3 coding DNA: TGTGCCAGCAGGCAGACAGGGGGGGGTTACGAGCAGTACTTC. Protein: CASRQTGGGYEQYF.